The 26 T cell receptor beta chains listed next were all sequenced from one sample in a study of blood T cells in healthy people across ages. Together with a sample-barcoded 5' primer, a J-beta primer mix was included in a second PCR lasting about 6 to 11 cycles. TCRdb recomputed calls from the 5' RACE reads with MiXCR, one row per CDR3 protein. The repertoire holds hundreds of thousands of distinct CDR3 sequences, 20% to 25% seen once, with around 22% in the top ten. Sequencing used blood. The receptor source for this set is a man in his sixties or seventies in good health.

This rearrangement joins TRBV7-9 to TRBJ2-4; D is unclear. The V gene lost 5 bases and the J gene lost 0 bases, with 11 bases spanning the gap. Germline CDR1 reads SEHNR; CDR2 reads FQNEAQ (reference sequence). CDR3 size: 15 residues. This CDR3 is CASSQPLIAKNIQYF. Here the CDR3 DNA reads TGTGCCAGCAGCCAACCTTTAATAGCCAAAAACATTCAGTACTTC.

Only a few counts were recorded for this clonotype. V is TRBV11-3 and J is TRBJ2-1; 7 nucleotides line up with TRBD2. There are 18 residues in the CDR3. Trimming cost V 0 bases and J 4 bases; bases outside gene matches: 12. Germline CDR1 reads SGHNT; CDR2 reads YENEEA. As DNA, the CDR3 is TGTGCCAGCAGCTTAGATCTCTTTGGCGGGAGTACATACAATGAGCAGTTCTTC. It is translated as CASSLDLFGGSTYNEQFF.

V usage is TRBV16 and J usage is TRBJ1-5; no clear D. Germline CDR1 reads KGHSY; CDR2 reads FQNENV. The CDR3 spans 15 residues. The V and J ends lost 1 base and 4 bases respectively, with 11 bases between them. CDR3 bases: TGTGCCAGCAGCCAATTGACGGTAGCAAATCAGCCCCAGCATTTT. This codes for CASSQLTVANQPQHF. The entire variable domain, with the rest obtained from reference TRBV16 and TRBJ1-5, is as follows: GEEVAQTPKHLVRGEGQKAKLYCAPIKGHSYVFWYQQVLKNEFKFLISFQNENVFDETGMPKERFSAKCLPNSPCSLEIQATKLEDSAVYFCASSQLTVANQPQHFGDGTRLSIL.

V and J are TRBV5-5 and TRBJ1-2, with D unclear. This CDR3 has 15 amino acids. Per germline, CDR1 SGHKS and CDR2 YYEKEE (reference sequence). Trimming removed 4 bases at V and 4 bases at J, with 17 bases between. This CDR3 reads CASSDLGIYVYGYTF. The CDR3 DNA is TGTGCCAGCAGCGATCTAGGGATCTACGTCTATGGCTACACCTTC.

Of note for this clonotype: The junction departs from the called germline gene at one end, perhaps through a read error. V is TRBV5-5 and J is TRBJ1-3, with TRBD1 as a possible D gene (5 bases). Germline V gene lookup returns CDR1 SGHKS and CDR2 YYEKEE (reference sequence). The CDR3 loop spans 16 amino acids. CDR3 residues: CASSLKVGGSGNTIYF. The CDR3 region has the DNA TGCGCCAGCAGCTTGAAAGTGGGGGGGTCCGGAAACACCATATATTTT.

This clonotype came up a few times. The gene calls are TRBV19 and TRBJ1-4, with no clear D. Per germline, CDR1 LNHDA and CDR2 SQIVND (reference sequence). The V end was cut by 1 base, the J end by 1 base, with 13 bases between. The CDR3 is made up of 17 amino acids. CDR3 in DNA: TGTGCCAGTAGTATAGGCGGCAGCTGGATAACTAATGAAAAACTGTTTTTT. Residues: CASSIGGSWITNEKLFF.

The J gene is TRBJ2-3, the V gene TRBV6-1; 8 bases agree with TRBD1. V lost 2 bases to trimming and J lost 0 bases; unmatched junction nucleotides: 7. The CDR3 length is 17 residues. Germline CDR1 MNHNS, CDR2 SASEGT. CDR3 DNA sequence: TGTGCCAGCAGTGAATATGGGACAGGCTCTAGCACAGATACGCAGTATTTT. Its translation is CASSEYGTGSSTDTQYF.

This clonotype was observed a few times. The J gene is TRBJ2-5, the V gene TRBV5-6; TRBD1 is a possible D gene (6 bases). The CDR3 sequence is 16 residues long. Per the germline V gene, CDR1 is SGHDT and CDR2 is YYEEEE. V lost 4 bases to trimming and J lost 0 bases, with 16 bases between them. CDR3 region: CASSRQVSGYQETQYF. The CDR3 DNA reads TGTGCCAGCAGCCGACAGGTCTCAGGGTACCAAGAGACCCAGTACTTC.

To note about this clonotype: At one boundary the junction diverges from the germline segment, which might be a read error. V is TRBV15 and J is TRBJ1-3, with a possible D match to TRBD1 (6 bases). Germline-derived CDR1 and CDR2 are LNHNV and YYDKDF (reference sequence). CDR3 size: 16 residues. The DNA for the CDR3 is TGTACCACCAGCAGAGTGAGGCAGGGGAGAGGAAACACCATATATTTT. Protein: CTTSRVRQGRGNTIYF.

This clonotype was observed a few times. CDR3: CSVEGGYGYTF. The DNA for the CDR3 is TGCAGCGTTGAAGGTGGCTATGGCTACACCTTC. This chain joins TRBV29-1 and TRBJ1-2; D gene unclear. CDR3 length equals 11 residues. The germline V and J ends were trimmed by 1 base and 4 bases, with 4 bases remaining between them. The V gene's germline CDR1 is SQVTM and CDR2 ANQGSEA. Based on the CDR3 plus reference TRBV29-1 and TRBJ1-2, the full variable domain is SAVISQKPSRDICQRGTSLTIQCQVDSQVTMMFWYRQQPGQSLTLIATANQGSEATYESGFVIDKFPISRPNLTFSTLTVSNMSPEDSSIYLCSVEGGYGYTFGSGTRLTVV.

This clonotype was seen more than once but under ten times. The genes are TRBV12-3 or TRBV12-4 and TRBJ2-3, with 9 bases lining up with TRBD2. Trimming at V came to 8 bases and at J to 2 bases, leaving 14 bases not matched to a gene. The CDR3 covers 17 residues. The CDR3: CASLPRGLAGITDTQYF. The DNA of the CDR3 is TGTGCCAGCCTCCCGAGGGGGCTAGCGGGGATCACAGATACGCAGTATTTT.

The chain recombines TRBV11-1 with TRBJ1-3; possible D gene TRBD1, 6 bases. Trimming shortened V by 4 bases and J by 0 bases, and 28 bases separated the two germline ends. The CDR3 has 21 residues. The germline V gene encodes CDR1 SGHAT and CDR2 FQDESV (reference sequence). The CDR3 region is CASSSIYRFSGGRNSGNTIYF. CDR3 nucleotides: TGTGCCAGCAGCTCCATATACCGTTTTTCCGGGGGCAGAAACTCTGGAAACACCATATATTTT. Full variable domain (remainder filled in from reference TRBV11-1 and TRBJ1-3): EAEVAQSPRYKITEKSQAVAFWCDPISGHATLYWYRQILGQGPELLVQFQDESVVDDSQLPKDRFSAERLKGVDSTLKIQPAELGDSAMYLCASSSIYRFSGGRNSGNTIYFGEGSWLTVV.

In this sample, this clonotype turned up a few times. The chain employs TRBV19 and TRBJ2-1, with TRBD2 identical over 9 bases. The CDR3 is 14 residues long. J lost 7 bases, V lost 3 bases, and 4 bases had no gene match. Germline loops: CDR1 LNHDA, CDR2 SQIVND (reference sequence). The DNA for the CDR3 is TGTGCCAGTAGTATTGTACTAGCGGGTAATGAGCAGTTCTTC. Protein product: CASSIVLAGNEQFF.

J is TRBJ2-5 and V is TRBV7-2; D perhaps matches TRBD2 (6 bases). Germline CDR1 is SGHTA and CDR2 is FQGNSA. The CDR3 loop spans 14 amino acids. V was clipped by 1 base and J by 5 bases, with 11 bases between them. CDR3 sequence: CASSLGGTLETQYF. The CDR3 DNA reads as TGTGCCAGCAGCTTAGGCGGGACTTTGGAGACCCAGTACTTC.

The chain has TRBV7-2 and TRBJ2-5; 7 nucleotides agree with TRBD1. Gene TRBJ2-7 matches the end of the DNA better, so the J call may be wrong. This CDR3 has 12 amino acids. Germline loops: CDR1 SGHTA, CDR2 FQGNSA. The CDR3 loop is CASIRGTYEQYF. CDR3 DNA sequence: TGTGCCAGCATCAGGGGGACCTACGAGCAGTACTTC.

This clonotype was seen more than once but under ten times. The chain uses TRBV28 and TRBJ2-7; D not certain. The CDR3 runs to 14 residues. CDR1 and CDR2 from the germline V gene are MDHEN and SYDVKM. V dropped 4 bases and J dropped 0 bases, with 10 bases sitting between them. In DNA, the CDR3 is TGTGCCAGCAGTTCCAGAGACCCCTCCTACGAGCAGTACTTC. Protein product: CASSSRDPSYEQYF.

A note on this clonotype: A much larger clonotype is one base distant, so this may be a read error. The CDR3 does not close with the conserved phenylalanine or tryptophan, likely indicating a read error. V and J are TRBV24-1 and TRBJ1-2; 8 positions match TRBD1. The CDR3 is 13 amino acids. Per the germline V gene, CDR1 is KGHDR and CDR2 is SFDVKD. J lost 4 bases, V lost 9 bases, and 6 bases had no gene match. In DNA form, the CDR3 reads TGTGCCACCCCGCTAGGGACAGGCTATGGCTACACCCTC. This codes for CATPLGTGYGYTL.

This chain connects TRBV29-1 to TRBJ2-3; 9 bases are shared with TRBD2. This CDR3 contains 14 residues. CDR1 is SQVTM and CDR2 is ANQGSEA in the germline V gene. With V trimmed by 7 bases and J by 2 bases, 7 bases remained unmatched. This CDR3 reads CSAAPSGNTDTQYF. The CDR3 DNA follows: TGCAGCGCCGCGCCTAGCGGGAACACAGATACGCAGTATTTT.

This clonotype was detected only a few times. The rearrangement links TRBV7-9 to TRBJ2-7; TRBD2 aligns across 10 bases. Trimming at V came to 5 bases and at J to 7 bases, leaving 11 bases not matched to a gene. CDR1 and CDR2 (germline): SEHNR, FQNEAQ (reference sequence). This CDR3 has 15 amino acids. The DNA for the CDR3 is TGTGCCAGCAGCCTCAAGCGGGAGGGTGACAATGAGCAGTACTTC. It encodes CASSLKREGDNEQYF.

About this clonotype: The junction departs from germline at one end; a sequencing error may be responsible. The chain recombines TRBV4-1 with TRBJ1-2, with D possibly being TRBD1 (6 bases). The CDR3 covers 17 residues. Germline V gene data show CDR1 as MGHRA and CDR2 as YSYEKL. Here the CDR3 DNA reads TGCGCCAGTAGCCAAGATACGAGGGGGGCGGTGATCCATGGCTACACCTTC. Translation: CASSQDTRGAVIHGYTF.

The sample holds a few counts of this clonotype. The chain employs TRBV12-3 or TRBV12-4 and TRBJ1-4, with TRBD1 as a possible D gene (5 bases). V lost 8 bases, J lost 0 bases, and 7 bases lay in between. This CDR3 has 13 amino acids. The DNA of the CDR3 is TGTGCCAGCGGGGGATCAACTAATGAAAAACTGTTTTTT. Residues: CASGGSTNEKLFF.

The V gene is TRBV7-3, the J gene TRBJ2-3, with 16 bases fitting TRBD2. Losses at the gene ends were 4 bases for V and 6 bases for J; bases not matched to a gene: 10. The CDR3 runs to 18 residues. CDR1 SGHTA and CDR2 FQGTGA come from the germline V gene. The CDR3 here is CASSSPGLAGGLLDTQYF. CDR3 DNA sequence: TGTGCCAGCAGCTCCCCGGGACTAGCGGGAGGGCTGTTGGATACGCAGTATTTT.

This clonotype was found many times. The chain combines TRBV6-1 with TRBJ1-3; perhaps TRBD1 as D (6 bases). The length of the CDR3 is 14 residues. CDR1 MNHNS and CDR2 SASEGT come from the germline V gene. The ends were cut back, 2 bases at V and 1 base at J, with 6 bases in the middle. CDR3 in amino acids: CASSERGSGNTIYF. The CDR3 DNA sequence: TGTGCCAGCAGTGAAAGGGGGTCTGGAAACACCATATATTTT.

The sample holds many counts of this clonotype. CDR3 DNA sequence: TGTGCCAGCAGTGAAGTCCCGGGGGCCCTTAACGAGCAGTACTTC. Protein sequence: CASSEVPGALNEQYF. V gene TRBV25-1 combines with J gene TRBJ2-7; D may be TRBD1 or TRBD2 (6 bases each). Trimming took 2 bases from V and 5 from J, leaving 16 bases between them. The CDR3 runs 15 residues. Germline values: CDR1 MGHDK, CDR2 SYGVNS.

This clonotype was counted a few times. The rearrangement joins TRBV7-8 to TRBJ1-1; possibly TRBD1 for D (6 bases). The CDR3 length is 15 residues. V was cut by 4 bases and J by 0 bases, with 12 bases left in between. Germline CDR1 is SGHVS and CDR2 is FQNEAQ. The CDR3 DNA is TGTGCCAGCAGCTCTTGGGGGGCCTTGAACACTGAAGCTTTCTTT. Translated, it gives CASSSWGALNTEAFF.

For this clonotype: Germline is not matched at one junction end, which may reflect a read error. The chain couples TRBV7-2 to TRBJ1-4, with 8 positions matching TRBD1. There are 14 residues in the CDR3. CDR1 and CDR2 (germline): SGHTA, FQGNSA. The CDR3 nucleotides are TGTGCCAGTAGCTTCGACAGGGGAACCGGAAAACTGTTTTTT. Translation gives CASSFDRGTGKLFF.